This record covers a single TCR beta chain. The data were obtained in a study of cytomegalovirus exposure and HLA in healthy donors. In germline, CDR1 is MNHNS, CDR2 SASEGT. The CDR3 length is 16 residues. The junction had 8 bases not matched to a gene; V was cut back by 3 bases and J by 1 base. Vbeta (60) and Jbeta (13) primers were used in the PCR. Assay used: immunoSEQ multiplex PCR; TCRdb lists only in-frame clones, some missing. The sample contains 150,000 to 200,000 clones, approximately 80% of which appear only once. Sequenced: PBMCs. The genes are TRBV6-1 and TRBJ2-7; the match to TRBD1 covers 8 bases. The sequence was obtained from a middle-aged woman in good health and CMV-seronegative. This chain's CDR3 is CASSDPRQGSSYEQYF. The CDR3 bases are TGTGCCAGCAGTGACCCTCGACAGGGGAGTTCCTACGAGCAGTACTTC.